This T cell receptor beta chain is from a study of T cell responses to AZD1222 COVID-19 vaccine. Germline assignment: CDR1 LGHNA and CDR2 YNFKEQ. The CDR3 is 17 residues long. The J segment lost 9 bases and the V segment lost 0 bases, leaving 9 bases of the junction unmatched. With regard to this clone: The antigen remains undetermined.

Some clones are missing from TCRdb's copy, which holds only in-frame ones; the method was immunoSEQ multiplex PCR. The sample shows 150,000 to 200,000 clones, around 90% of them seen only once. Overall study results and limits: Dominant at 160-218 and 743-854, vaccine-associated CD4 TCRs also spanned spike. Donor demographics were predominantly white British with a female majority; clonal diversity may be underestimated. Nearly half of unique spike-specific TCRs reportedly avoided B.1.351 and B.1.1.7 mutated regions.

The rearrangement links TRBV4-2 to TRBJ2-1, with 12 bases matching TRBD1. The sample in question was peripheral blood, obtained 28 days after the second AZD1222 dose. The clonotype comes from an adult who received the AZD1222 COVID-19 vaccine. The chain's CDR3 is CASSQEGWGTGGVEQFF. CDR3 nucleotide sequence: TGTGCCAGCAGCCAAGAAGGTTGGGGGACAGGGGGCGTTGAGCAGTTCTTC.